The entry below describes one TCR beta chain. Antigen unknown. Amplification of TCR beta CDR3 regions used RNA as the template. First-round RT-PCR of the TCR CDR3 relied on the HTBI primer set. TCRdb used MiXCR to reprocess the multiplex PCR reads, holding one entry per CDR3 protein. The sample lists about 700,000 distinct CDR3 sequences; about 45% were seen once. This sample stems from a study of T cells in Graves' hyperthyroidism and ophthalmopathy. Patients were excluded for uncontrolled infection, other autoimmune disease, pregnancy or lactation. The CDR3 totals 14 residues. Germline V gene data show CDR1 as LNHDA and CDR2 as SQIVND (reference sequence). With V trimmed by 8 bases and J by 11 bases, 11 bases remained unmatched. Study-wide results and caveats: The majority of expanded thyroid clonotypes above 0.001 also appeared in blood. By a 13 V-J model, ophthalmopathy was set apart from stable hyperthyroidism.

The sample was peripheral blood or thyroid tissue (not recorded which). This sequence originates from an adult man with Graves' disease, either hyperthyroidism or ophthalmopathy (not recorded which). The chain combines TRBV19 with TRBJ1-4; 10 nucleotides match TRBD1. CDR3 protein: CASAPGQGSYKLFF. The CDR3 DNA reads as TGTGCCAGTGCTCCGGGACAGGGGAGTTATAAACTGTTTTTT.